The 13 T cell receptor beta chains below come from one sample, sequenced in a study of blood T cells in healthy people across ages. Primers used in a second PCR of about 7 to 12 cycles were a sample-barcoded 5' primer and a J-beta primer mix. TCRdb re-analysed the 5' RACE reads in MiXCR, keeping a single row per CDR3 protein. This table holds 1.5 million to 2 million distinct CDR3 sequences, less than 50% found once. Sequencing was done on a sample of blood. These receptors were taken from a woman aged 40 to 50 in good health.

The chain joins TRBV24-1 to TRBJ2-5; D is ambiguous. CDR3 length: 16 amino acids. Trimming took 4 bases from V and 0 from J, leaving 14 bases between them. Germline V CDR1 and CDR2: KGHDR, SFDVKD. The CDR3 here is CATSDRPVGNQETQYF. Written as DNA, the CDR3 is TGTGCCACCAGTGACCGCCCCGTAGGTAACCAAGAGACCCAGTACTTC.

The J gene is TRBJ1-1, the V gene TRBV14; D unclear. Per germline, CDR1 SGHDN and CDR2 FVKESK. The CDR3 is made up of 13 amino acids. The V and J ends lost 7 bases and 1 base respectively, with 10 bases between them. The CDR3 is CASTDFRNTEAFF. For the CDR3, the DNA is TGTGCCAGCACGGACTTTCGGAACACTGAAGCTTTCTTT. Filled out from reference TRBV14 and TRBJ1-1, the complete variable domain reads EAGVTQFPSHSVIEKGQTVTLRCDPISGHDNLYWYRRVMGKEIKFLLHFVKESKQDESGMPNNRFLAERTGGTYSTLKVQPAELEDSGVYFCASTDFRNTEAFFGQGTRLTVV.

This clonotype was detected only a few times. In DNA, the CDR3 is TGTGCCAGCAGCTCCAGGGGGCACCTTGAAAAACTGTTTTTT. It yields the protein CASSSRGHLEKLFF. V usage is TRBV13 and J usage is TRBJ1-4; 8 nucleotides match TRBD1. The CDR3 sequence is 14 residues long. Per germline, CDR1 PRHDT and CDR2 FYEKMQ (reference sequence). The trim removed 4 bases at V and 7 bases at J, leaving 5 bases unmatched.

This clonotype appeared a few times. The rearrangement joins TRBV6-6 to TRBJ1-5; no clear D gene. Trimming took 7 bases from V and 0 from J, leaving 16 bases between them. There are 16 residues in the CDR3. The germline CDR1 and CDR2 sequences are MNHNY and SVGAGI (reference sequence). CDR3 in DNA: TGTGCCAGCATGCCTGGACTCGGGTTTAGCAATCAGCCCCAGCATTTT. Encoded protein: CASMPGLGFSNQPQHF.

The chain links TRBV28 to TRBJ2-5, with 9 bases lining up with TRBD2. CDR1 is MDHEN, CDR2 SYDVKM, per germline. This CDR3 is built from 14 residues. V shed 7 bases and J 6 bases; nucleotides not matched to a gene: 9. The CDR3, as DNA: TGTGCCAGCACAAGTGCGGGGGGGCGAAAGACCCAGTACTTC. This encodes CASTSAGGRKTQYF. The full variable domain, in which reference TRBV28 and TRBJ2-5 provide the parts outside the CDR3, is DVKVTQSSRYLVKRTGEKVFLECVQDMDHENMFWYRQDPGLGLRLIYFSYDVKMKEKGDIPEGYSVSREKKERFSLILESASTNQTSMYLCASTSAGGRKTQYFGPGTRLLVL.

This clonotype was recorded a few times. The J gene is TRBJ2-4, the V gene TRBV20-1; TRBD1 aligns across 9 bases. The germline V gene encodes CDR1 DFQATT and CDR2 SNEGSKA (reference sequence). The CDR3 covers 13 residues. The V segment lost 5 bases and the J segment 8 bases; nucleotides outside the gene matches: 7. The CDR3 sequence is CSASGQGRDIQYF. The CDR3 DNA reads TGCAGTGCTTCCGGACAGGGGCGGGACATTCAGTACTTC.

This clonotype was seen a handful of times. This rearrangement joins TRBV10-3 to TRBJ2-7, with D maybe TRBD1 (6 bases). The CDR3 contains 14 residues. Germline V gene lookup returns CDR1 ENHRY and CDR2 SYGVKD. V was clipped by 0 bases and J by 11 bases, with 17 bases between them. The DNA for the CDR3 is TGTGCCATCAGTGAGTCGAATAGGGAACAGGGCGAGTACTTC. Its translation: CAISESNREQGEYF.

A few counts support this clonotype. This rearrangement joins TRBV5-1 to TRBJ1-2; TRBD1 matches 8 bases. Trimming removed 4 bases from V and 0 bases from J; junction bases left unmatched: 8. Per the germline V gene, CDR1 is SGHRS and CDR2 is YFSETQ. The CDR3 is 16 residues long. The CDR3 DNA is TGCGCCAGCAGCCAAGACAGGGGCTCGACTAACTATGGCTACACCTTC. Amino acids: CASSQDRGSTNYGYTF.

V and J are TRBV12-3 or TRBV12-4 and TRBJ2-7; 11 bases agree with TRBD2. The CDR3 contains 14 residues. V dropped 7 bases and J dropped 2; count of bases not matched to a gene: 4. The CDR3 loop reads CASTNSGGAYEQYF. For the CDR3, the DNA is TGTGCCAGCACCAATAGCGGGGGGGCCTACGAGCAGTACTTC.

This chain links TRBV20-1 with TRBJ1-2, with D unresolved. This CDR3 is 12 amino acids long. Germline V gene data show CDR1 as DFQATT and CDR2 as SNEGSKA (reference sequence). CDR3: CTTRENYYGYTF. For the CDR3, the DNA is TGCACTACCCGGGAGAACTACTATGGCTACACCTTC.

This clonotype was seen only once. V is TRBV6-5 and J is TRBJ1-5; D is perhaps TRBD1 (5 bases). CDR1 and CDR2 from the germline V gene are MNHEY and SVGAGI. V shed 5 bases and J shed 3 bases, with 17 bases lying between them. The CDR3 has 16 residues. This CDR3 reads CASSPRDVGNNQPQHF. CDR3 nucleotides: TGTGCCAGCAGTCCACGGGACGTAGGGAACAATCAGCCCCAGCATTTT.

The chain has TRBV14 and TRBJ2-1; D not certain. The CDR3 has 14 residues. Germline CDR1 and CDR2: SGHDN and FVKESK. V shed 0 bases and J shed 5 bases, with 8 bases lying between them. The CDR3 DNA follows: TGTGCCAGCAGCCAAGATCGTGCAGACAATGAGCAGTTCTTC. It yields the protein CASSQDRADNEQFF.

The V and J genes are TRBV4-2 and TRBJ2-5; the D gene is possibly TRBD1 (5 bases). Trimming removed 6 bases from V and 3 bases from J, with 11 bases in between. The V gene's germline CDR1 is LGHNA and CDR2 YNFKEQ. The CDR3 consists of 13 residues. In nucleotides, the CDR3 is TGTGCCAGCAGTGGGGCCCTGAAAGAGACCCAGTACTTC. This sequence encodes CASSGALKETQYF.